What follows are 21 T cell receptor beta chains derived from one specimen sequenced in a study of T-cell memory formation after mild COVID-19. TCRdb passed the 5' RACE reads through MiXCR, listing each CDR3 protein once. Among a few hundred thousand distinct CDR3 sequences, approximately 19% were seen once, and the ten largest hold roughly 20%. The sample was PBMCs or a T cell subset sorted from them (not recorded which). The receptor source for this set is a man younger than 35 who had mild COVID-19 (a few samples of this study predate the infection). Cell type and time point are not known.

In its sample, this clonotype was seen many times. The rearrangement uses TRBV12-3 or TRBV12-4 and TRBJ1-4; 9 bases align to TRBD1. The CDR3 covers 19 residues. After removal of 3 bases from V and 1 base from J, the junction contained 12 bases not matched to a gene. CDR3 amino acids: CASSFGGQGFFGTNEKLFF. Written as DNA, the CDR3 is TGTGCCAGCAGTTTTGGTGGACAGGGGTTTTTTGGAACTAATGAAAAACTGTTTTTT.

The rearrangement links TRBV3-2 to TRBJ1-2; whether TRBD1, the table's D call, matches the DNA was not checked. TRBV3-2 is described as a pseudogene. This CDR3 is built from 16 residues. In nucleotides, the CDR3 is TGTGCCAGCAGCCAAGGAGTTCGGAAGTCCGCCCCTGGCTACACCTTC. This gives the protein CASSQGVRKSAPGYTF.

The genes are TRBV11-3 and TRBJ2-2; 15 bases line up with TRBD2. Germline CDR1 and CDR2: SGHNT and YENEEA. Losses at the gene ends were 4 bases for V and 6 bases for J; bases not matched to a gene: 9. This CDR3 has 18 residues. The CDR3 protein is CASSSEGLAGGRSGELFF. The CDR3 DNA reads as TGTGCCAGCAGCTCCGAAGGACTAGCGGGGGGGCGTTCCGGGGAGCTGTTTTTT.

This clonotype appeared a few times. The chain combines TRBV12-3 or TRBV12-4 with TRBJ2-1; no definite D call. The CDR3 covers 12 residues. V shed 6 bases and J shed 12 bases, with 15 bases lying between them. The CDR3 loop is CASSPTLIGQFF. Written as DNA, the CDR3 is TGTGCCAGCAGCCCTACGCTAATAGGGCAGTTCTTC.

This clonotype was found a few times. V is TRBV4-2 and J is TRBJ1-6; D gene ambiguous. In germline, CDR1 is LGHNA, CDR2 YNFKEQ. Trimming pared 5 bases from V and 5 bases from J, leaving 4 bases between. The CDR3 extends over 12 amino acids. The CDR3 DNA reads TGTGCCAGCAGCAAGGATAATTCACCCCTCCACTTT. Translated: CASSKDNSPLHF.

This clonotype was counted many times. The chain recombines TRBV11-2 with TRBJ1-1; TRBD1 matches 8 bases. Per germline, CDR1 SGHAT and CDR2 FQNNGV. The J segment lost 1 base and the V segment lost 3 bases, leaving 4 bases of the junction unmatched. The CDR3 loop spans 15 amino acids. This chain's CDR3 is CASSFSGTGNTEAFF. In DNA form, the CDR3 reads TGTGCCAGCAGCTTCTCCGGGACAGGGAACACTGAAGCTTTCTTT.

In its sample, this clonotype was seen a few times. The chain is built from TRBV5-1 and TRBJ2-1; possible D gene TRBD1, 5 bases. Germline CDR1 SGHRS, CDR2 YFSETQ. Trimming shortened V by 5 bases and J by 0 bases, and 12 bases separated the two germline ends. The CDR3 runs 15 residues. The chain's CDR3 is CASSVGVGSYNEQFF. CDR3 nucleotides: TGCGCCAGCAGTGTAGGGGTTGGCTCCTACAATGAGCAGTTCTTC.

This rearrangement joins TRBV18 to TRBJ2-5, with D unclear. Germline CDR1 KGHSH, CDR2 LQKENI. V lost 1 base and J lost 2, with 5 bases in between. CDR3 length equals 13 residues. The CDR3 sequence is CASSPQEQETQYF. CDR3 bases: TGTGCCAGCTCACCACAGGAACAAGAGACCCAGTACTTC.

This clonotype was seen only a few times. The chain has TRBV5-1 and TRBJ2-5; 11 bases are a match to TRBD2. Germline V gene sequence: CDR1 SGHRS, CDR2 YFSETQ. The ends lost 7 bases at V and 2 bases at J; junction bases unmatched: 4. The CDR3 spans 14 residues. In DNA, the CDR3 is TGCGCCAGCTCGACTAGCGGGAATCAAGAGACCCAGTACTTC. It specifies CASSTSGNQETQYF.

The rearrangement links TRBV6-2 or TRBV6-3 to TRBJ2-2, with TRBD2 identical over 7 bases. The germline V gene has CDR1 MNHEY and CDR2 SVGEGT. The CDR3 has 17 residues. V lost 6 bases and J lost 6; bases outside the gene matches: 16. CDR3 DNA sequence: TGTGCCAGCAGACCCGCGGGACTTCTCCGGGGGGCCGGGGAGCTGTTTTTT. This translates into CASRPAGLLRGAGELFF.

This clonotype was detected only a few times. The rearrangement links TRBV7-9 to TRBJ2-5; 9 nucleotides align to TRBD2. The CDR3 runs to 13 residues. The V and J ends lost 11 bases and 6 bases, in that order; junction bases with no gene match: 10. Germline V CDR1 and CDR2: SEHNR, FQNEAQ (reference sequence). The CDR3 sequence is CAGRFSGGQTQYF. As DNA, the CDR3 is TGTGCCGGTCGGTTTAGCGGGGGACAGACCCAGTACTTC.

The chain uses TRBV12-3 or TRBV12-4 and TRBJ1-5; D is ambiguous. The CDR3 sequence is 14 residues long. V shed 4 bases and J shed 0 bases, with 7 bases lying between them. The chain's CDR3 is CASSSTYSNQPQHF. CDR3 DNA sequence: TGTGCCAGCAGTTCCACCTATAGCAATCAGCCCCAGCATTTT.

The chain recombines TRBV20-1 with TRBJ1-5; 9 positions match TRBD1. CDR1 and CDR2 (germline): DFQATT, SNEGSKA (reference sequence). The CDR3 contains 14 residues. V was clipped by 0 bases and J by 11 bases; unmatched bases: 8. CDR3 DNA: TGCAGTGCTAGAGAGCGGACAGGGGCCCCTGCCCAGCATTTT. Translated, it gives CSARERTGAPAQHF.

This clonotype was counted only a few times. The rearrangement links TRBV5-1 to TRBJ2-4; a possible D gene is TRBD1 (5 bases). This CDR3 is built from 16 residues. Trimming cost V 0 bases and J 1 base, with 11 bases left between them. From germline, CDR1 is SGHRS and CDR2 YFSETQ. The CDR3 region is CASSLEGVGAKNIQYF. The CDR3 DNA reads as TGCGCCAGCAGCTTGGAAGGGGTCGGGGCCAAAAACATTCAGTACTTC.

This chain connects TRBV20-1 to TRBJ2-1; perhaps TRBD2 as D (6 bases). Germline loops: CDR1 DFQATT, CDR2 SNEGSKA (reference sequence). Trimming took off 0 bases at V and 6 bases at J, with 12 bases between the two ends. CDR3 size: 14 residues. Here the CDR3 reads CSARDRRGGNEQFF. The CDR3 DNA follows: TGCAGTGCTAGAGATCGGCGGGGCGGCAATGAGCAGTTCTTC.

The CDR3 is CASMPGLAIHAEQFF. CDR3 coding DNA: TGTGCCAGCATGCCGGGACTAGCGATACACGCTGAGCAGTTCTTC. The chain employs TRBV2 and TRBJ2-1; TRBD2 aligns across 10 bases. The CDR3 spans 15 residues. Germline CDR1 is SNHLY and CDR2 is FYNNEI. V lost 7 bases to trimming and J lost 9 bases; unmatched junction nucleotides: 12. Filled out from reference TRBV2 and TRBJ2-1, the complete variable domain reads EPEVTQTPSHQVTQMGQEVILRCVPISNHLYFYWYRQILGQKVEFLVSFYNNEISEKSEIFDDQFSVERPDGSNFTLKIRSTKLEDSAMYFCASMPGLAIHAEQFFGPGTRLTVL.

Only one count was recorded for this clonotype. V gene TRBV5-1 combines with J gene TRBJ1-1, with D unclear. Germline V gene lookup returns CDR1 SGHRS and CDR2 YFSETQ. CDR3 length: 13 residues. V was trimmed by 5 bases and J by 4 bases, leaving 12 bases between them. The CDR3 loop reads CASSRDPPTEAFF. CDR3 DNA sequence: TGCGCCAGCAGTCGAGACCCCCCCACTGAAGCTTTCTTT.

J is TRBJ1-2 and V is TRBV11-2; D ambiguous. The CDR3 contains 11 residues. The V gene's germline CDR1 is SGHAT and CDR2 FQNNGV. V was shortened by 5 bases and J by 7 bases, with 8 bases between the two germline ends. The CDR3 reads CASSAGLGYTF. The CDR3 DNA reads TGTGCCAGCAGCGCCGGCCTTGGCTACACCTTC.

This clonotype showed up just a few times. Here the CDR3 DNA reads TGTGCCAGCAGCCCTCGGACAGGGAGCGGGACCCAGTACTTC. Protein product: CASSPRTGSGTQYF. The rearrangement uses TRBV5-6 and TRBJ2-5; 8 bases match TRBD1. The CDR3 loop spans 14 amino acids. V was clipped by 4 bases and J by 7 bases; unmatched bases: 9. CDR1 and CDR2 from the germline V gene are SGHDT and YYEEEE.

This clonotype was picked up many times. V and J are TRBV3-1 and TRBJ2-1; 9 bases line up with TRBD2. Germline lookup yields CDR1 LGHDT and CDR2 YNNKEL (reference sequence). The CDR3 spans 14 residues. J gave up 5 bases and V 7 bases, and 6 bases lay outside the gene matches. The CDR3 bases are TGTGCCAGCAAAGCGGGGGGAGGCAACAATGAGCAGTTCTTC. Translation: CASKAGGGNNEQFF.

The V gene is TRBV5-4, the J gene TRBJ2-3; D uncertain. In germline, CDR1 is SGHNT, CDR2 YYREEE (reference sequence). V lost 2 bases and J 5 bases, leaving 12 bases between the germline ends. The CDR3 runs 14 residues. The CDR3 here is CASSLQLAVDTQYF. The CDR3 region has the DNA TGTGCCAGCAGCTTACAACTGGCGGTAGATACGCAGTATTTT.